This TCR beta chain is from a study of monozygotic twins with inflammatory bowel disease. The CDR3 runs to 13 residues. Germline CDR1 SGHTA, CDR2 FQGNSA. Unsorted whole blood yielded the total RNA, with T cells left unselected. Study observations and caveats: Patient-to-patient differences in immunosuppressive treatment may have added variability to the repertoires.

Each TCR library consumed about 3,700 ng of total RNA. TCRdb reanalyzed the 5' RACE reads, giving one entry per CDR3 protein sequence and no DNA. This repertoire comprises about 140,000 distinct CDR3 sequences; its ten largest clones make up 2% to 2.5%. Remarks on this clonotype: Its matching antigen is unknown.

This receptor was taken from a human donor with ulcerative colitis or Crohn's disease, or a healthy co-twin of an affected twin (not recorded which). Input material: blood. The chain joins TRBV7-2 to TRBJ2-3. CDR3 in amino acids: CASSAPGPDTQYF.